The clone carrying this T cell receptor (beta chain) was observed a handful of times. Its matching antigen is unknown. The entry originates in a study of T cell repertoires in cytomegalovirus infection. Study overall: Public TCR beta signatures marked donors with CMV infection and the matching HLA.

TCRdb re-called the reads through MiXCR, storing one row per CDR3 protein. Of more than 150,000 distinct CDR3 sequences listed, approximately 19% are singletons. The study's findings and limits: Cumulative frequency of public TCR beta families picked out carriers of CMV plus the relevant HLA. Dominant in the ex vivo response were TCR beta clonotypes restricted by HLA-C and specific for CMV.

The V end lost 1 base, the J end lost 2 bases, and 11 bases lay between the germline ends. This CDR3 has 15 amino acids. Germline V gene data show CDR1 as SGHKS and CDR2 as YYEKEE (reference sequence). The clonotype comes from a human donor in good health (CMV status not recorded). Some clones in this sample may be carry-over from other donors' samples. Sequencing used PBMCs. The chain has TRBV5-5 and TRBJ2-3; no clear D. CDR3 nucleotide sequence: TGTGCCAGCAGCTTGCCAAGGACCAACACAGATACGCAGTATTTT. Translation gives CASSLPRTNTDTQYF.